Described below is a single T cell receptor (beta chain) sequence and its context. The junction departs from the called germline gene at one end, perhaps through a read error. Assay used: immunoSEQ multiplex PCR; TCRdb lists only in-frame clones, some missing. The table lists under 15,000 clones, 81% of them singletons, with 0.85% to 1.3% in the top ten. These data belong to a study of chemoradiotherapy in HPV16-positive cancers. The V gene's germline CDR1 is KGHSH and CDR2 LQKENI. The CDR3 contains 11 residues. The sequence was collected from a human donor with HPV-associated anogenital cancer. J is TRBJ1-2 and V is TRBV18; D possibly corresponds to TRBD1 (5 bases). Sample collection was performed from a patient who underwent chemoradiotherapy. CDR3 nucleotide sequence: TGTGCCAGCTCACCACAGGGACTACCTGTCTTC. Amino acids: CASSPQGLPVF.